This TCR beta chain is drawn from a study of beta chain features in type 1 diabetes. As regards this clone: No antigen is known for it.

Germline V lookup: CDR1 ENHRY, CDR2 SYGVKD. The junction had 2 bases not matched to a gene; V was cut back by 10 bases and J by 2 bases. The CDR3 contains 12 residues. General study findings and limits: Type 1 diabetes patients showed a moderate but significant shortening of TCRB CDR3s in all four CD4+ subsets.

cDNA synthesis used the whole RNA isolate, giving expressed TCRB sequences. The protocol was immunoSEQ multiplex PCR, while the TCRdb copy is restricted to in-frame clones and leaves out a portion. Here the sample spans more than 150,000 clones, around 9% being singletons. Sequenced material: central memory CD4+ T cells from blood. The receptor comes from a woman aged 25 to 45 with type 1 diabetes. The chain joins TRBV10-3 to TRBJ1-5, with 7 positions matching TRBD1. CDR3 in amino acids: CANGQGNQPQHF. As DNA, the CDR3 is TGTGCCAACGGACAGGGCAATCAGCCCCAGCATTTT.